This T cell receptor (beta chain) was identified during a study of OX40 agonist ivuxolimab in advanced cancers. Study overall: Partial responses were achieved by three patients, of whom one had hepatocellular carcinoma and two had cutaneous melanoma.

Broader study findings: Researchers report that CD8+ T cells had, on average, more expanded clones than CD4+.

About this clone itself: Antigen unknown.

Assay: immunoSEQ multiplex PCR; the TCRdb copy retains only in-frame clones and omits some. The sample has 50,000 to 70,000 clones; roughly 84% are singletons. The timepoints at which blood was sampled were baseline, cycle 4 day 1, and cycle 7 day 1. This specimen consisted of CD4+ or CD8+ T cells sorted from blood, obtained in a trial of the OX40 agonist ivuxolimab. The clonotype was recovered from an adult with an advanced solid tumor such as melanoma, head and neck, liver or kidney cancer.

CDR3 nucleotide sequence: TGTGCCAGCAGCCATCAGCGGAATGAGCAGTTCTTC. Protein product: CASSHQRNEQFF. The V and J genes are TRBV7-8 and TRBJ2-1; the D gene is possibly TRBD2 (5 bases). V was cut by 5 bases and J by 7 bases, with 9 bases left in between. Germline V gene lookup returns CDR1 SGHVS and CDR2 FQNEAQ. The CDR3 length is 12 residues.